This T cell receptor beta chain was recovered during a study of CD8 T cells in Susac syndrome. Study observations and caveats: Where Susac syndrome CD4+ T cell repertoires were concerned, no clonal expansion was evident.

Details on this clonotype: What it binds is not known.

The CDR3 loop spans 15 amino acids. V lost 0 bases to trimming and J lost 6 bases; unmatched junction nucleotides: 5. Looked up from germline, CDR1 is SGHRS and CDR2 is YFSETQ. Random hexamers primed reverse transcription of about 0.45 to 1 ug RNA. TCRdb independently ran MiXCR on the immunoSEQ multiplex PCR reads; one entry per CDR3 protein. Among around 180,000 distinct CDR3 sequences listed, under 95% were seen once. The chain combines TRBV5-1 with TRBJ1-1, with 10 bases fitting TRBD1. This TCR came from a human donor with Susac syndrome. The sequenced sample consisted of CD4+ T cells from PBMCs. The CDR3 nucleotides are TGCGCCAGCAGCTTGGCCCTAGGACAGGGGGCTGAAGCTTTCTTT. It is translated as CASSLALGQGAEAFF. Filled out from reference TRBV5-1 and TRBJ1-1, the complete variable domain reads KAGVTQTPRYLIKTRGQQVTLSCSPISGHRSVSWYQQTPGQGLQFLFEYFSETQRNKGNFPGRFSGRQFSNSRSEMNVSTLELGDSALYLCASSLALGQGAEAFFGQGTRLTVV.